Listed below are T cell receptor beta chains from one sample, sequenced in a study of blood T cell repertoires in COVID-19. Measured with immunoSEQ multiplex PCR; TCRdb has only the in-frame clones, and not every one. The sample includes about 230,000 clones, about nine tenths of them seen just once. The material sequenced was PBMCs or T cells enriched from blood (not recorded which). The receptors originated from a man aged 18 to 30 who had recovered from COVID-19. CDR3s leave out the opening cysteine and the closing phenylalanine or tryptophan.

V gene	CDR3 protein
TRBV7-2	ASSPVGGAEAF
TRBV12-3/TRBV12-4	ASRPRGASEQF
TRBV5-1	ASSLLRGTDNQPQH
TRBV6-5	ASSYVGGEQF
TRBV9	ASSVASAGIYNEQF
TRBV30	AWRQDHFPYEQY
TRBV28	ASSRTAYGYT
TRBV11-2	ASSLLRQGWADTQY
TRBV7-2	ASSAQGVSTEAF
TRBV2	ASSAETISPLH
TRBV18	ASTDWSQETQY
TRBV25-1	ASSEQGPYEQY
TRBV30	AWSVYRPGQGYEQY
TRBV27	ASSREYSSSYEQY
TRBV11-2	ASSLGLGQAVNYGYT
TRBV7-9	ASSLLAGGTSDTQY
TRBV15	ATSRGGGETDTQY
TRBV18	ASSPPSSVVSGYT
TRBV9	ASSVDRGGNTEAF
TRBV5-4	ASSAQRQGNYGYT
TRBV19	ASTPGLADQETQY
TRBV9	SSSGGQGSYNEQF
TRBV19	ASSIVPGTSEQY